The 8 T cell receptor beta chains below come from one sample, sequenced in a study of blood T cell repertoires in COVID-19. Profiled with immunoSEQ multiplex PCR; TCRdb holds only in-frame clones, not every one. The sample has around 310,000 clones; approximately 92% are singletons. Material for sequencing was peripheral blood. The source is a young woman with COVID-19, enrolled during active disease.

The chain links TRBV3-1 (or the pseudogene TRBV3-2) to TRBJ2-3; 14 nucleotides line up with TRBD2. This CDR3 has 19 amino acids. CDR1 is LGHDT and CDR2 is YNNKEL in the germline V gene (reference sequence). Trimming at V came to 4 bases and at J to 5 bases, leaving 14 bases not matched to a gene. The CDR3 reads CASSLGTSGSQNRRDTQYF. The CDR3 bases are TGTGCCAGCAGCCTCGGGACTAGCGGGAGTCAAAATCGGAGAGATACGCAGTATTTT.

This chain connects TRBV6-5 to TRBJ1-2; maybe TRBD1 (5 bases). CDR3 size: 11 residues. The germline CDR1 and CDR2 sequences are MNHEY and SVGAGI. Trimming removed 5 bases from V and 8 bases from J, with 9 bases in between. The chain's CDR3 is CASSTRGGYTF. In nucleotides, the CDR3 is TGTGCCAGCAGTACCCGGGGGGGCTACACCTTC.

Comments on this clone: This CDR3 is also generated by other DNA sequences in the sample. The chain recombines TRBV9 with TRBJ2-1; 10 bases agree with TRBD1. Trimming removed 2 bases from V and 2 bases from J; junction bases left unmatched: 1. Germline assignment: CDR1 SGDLS and CDR2 YYNGEE. The CDR3 covers 15 residues. This chain's CDR3 is CASSVGQGAYNEQFF. The CDR3 nucleotides are TGTGCCAGCAGCGTTGGACAGGGGGCCTACAATGAGCAGTTCTTC.

The V gene is TRBV6-2 or TRBV6-3, the J gene TRBJ1-2, with 8 positions matching TRBD1. In germline, CDR1 is MNHEY, CDR2 SVGEGT. The CDR3 covers 17 residues. The ends lost 2 bases at V and 4 bases at J; junction bases unmatched: 12. The DNA of the CDR3 is TGTGCCAGCAGTTACCCGGATAAGGACAGGGAAATCTATGGCTACACCTTC. It is translated as CASSYPDKDREIYGYTF.

This clone was seen only a few times. This chain joins TRBV10-2 and TRBJ1-1; D is unclear. This CDR3 is 15 amino acids long. V was trimmed by 3 bases and J by 5 bases, leaving 16 bases between them. Germline V gene lookup returns CDR1 WSHSY and CDR2 SAAADI. As DNA, the CDR3 is TGCGCCAGCAGTGATCCTTCGGGGTTCAATACTGAAGCTTTCTTT. Its translation: CASSDPSGFNTEAFF.

This chain links TRBV10-3 with TRBJ1-5; 7 bases map to TRBD1. Unmatched junction bases numbered 6, after V lost 2 bases and J lost 2 bases. The CDR3 extends over 16 amino acids. In germline, CDR1 is ENHRY, CDR2 SYGVKD. CDR3 protein: CAISEGSGTGNQPQHF. CDR3 DNA: TGTGCCATCAGTGAGGGTTCGGGGACAGGCAATCAGCCCCAGCATTTT.

This chain joins TRBV5-1 and TRBJ2-1; 7 bases are shared with TRBD2. Unmatched junction bases numbered 8, after V lost 0 bases and J lost 8 bases. The length of the CDR3 is 15 residues. Germline CDR1 is SGHRS and CDR2 is YFSETQ. The CDR3 reads CASSLAAGVLDEQFF. The CDR3 nucleotides are TGCGCCAGCAGCTTGGCTGCGGGAGTATTGGATGAGCAGTTCTTC.

The chain recombines TRBV6-6 with TRBJ2-2; maybe TRBD1 (6 bases). Germline CDR1 and CDR2: MNHNY and SVGAGI (reference sequence). The CDR3 covers 15 residues. V was trimmed by 6 bases and J by 3 bases, leaving 14 bases between them. The CDR3 sequence: CASSHEWTDTGELFF. CDR3 DNA: TGTGCCAGCAGCCACGAATGGACAGACACCGGGGAGCTGTTTTTT.